The 13 T cell receptor beta chains listed next were all sequenced from one sample in a study of blood T cell repertoires in COVID-19. Clones were read by immunoSEQ multiplex PCR, and TCRdb kept only the in-frame ones, dropping some. The sample holds about 60,000 clones, approximately 86% seen once. The material sequenced was peripheral blood. These receptors originate from a woman aged 80 or older with active COVID-19.

The chain employs TRBV30 and TRBJ2-7; 8 positions agree with TRBD1. Losses at the gene ends were 3 bases for V and 2 bases for J; bases not matched to a gene: 9. The CDR3 consists of 15 residues. The V gene's germline CDR1 is GTSNPN and CDR2 SVGIG (reference sequence). This CDR3 reads CAWSRQGALAYEQYF. DNA for the CDR3: TGTGCCTGGAGCCGGCAGGGGGCTTTAGCCTACGAGCAGTACTTC.

The chain uses TRBV2 and TRBJ1-2; possible D gene TRBD1, 5 bases. The CDR3 runs 13 residues. Germline V lookup: CDR1 SNHLY, CDR2 FYNNEI. V lost 5 bases and J lost 2, with 9 bases in between. CDR3 residues: CASSPAGNYGYTF. The CDR3 DNA sequence: TGTGCCAGCAGTCCGGCAGGGAACTATGGCTACACCTTC.

The chain employs TRBV5-5 and TRBJ2-1; 15 nucleotides agree with TRBD2. After removal of 4 bases from V and 9 bases from J, the junction contained 8 bases not matched to a gene. The CDR3 sequence is 16 residues long. Germline V gives CDR1 SGHKS, CDR2 YYEKEE (reference sequence). CDR3 amino acids: CASSQGLAGGTREQFF. The DNA for the CDR3 is TGTGCCAGCAGCCAAGGACTAGCGGGGGGGACGCGTGAGCAGTTCTTC.

The chain couples TRBV2 to TRBJ1-1; TRBD1 is a possible D gene (6 bases). The CDR3 sequence is 13 residues long. V shed 7 bases and J shed 1 base, with 10 bases lying between them. The V gene's germline CDR1 is SNHLY and CDR2 FYNNEI. The CDR3 protein is CASTLQGNTEAFF. The DNA of the CDR3 is TGTGCCAGCACCCTACAGGGGAACACTGAAGCTTTCTTT.

V and J are TRBV18 and TRBJ2-7; D uncertain. The V end was cut by 1 base, the J end by 6 bases, with 7 bases between. Per the germline V gene, CDR1 is KGHSH and CDR2 is LQKENI. The CDR3 is made up of 12 amino acids. The CDR3, as DNA: TGTGCCAGCTCACCACACGGTCTCGAGCAGTACTTC. Amino acid sequence: CASSPHGLEQYF.

This rearrangement joins TRBV23-1 to TRBJ2-5; 8 bases align to TRBD2. TRBV23-1 is filed as an ORF, its function uncertain. With V trimmed by 0 bases and J by 3 bases, 21 bases remained unmatched. The CDR3 has 21 amino acids. The CDR3 DNA reads as TGCGCCAGCAGTCAATCTCTACAAGCGGGGGCCGGGATTGGAAAAAAAGAGACCCAGTACTTC. It yields the protein CASSQSLQAGAGIGKKETQYF.

This CDR3 is CASSYMGQGDQPQHF. The CDR3 region has the DNA TGTGCCAGCAGTTACATGGGACAGGGGGATCAGCCCCAGCATTTT. The V and J genes are TRBV6-2 or TRBV6-3 and TRBJ1-5, with 11 bases identical to TRBD1. In germline, CDR1 is MNHEY, CDR2 SVGEGT. The CDR3 is 15 amino acids. J was trimmed by 5 bases and V by 2 bases; bases with no gene match: 2.

The chain recombines TRBV2 with TRBJ1-2; TRBD1 aligns across 10 bases. With 5 bases clipped from V and 4 bases from J, the junction kept 4 bases outside the gene matches. Germline CDR1 is SNHLY and CDR2 is FYNNEI. The CDR3 spans 14 residues. CDR3 loop: CASSRQGAFYGYTF. The CDR3 DNA reads as TGTGCCAGCAGTCGACAGGGGGCCTTCTATGGCTACACCTTC.

The chain combines TRBV5-1 with TRBJ2-7; no clear D. The CDR3 sequence is 15 residues long. V lost 0 bases and J lost 1, with 11 bases in between. Germline V lookup: CDR1 SGHRS, CDR2 YFSETQ. CDR3 bases: TGCGCCAGCAGCTTGGGAGGCGTGAATTCCTACGAGCAGTACTTC. It yields the protein CASSLGGVNSYEQYF.

This clone was recorded once. The rearrangement joins TRBV5-4 to TRBJ2-1; 13 nucleotides agree with TRBD2. V shed 4 bases, J shed 0 bases, and the junction held 7 bases outside the gene matches. Germline values: CDR1 SGHNT, CDR2 YYREEE (reference sequence). CDR3 size: 18 residues. This CDR3 reads CASSLGLAGSLSYNEQFF. DNA of the CDR3: TGTGCCAGCAGCCTGGGACTAGCGGGGAGTCTCTCCTACAATGAGCAGTTCTTC.

The rearrangement links TRBV5-1 to TRBJ2-5, with 7 bases matching TRBD1. Germline-derived CDR1 and CDR2 are SGHRS and YFSETQ. With 4 bases clipped from V and 1 base from J, the junction kept 4 bases outside the gene matches. CDR3 length: 14 residues. The CDR3 reads CASSRDRTQETQYF. CDR3 in DNA: TGCGCCAGCAGCAGGGACAGAACCCAAGAGACCCAGTACTTC.

The V and J genes are TRBV5-1 and TRBJ2-5; no definite D call. The CDR3 contains 13 residues. Trimming left V 5 bases short and J 2 bases short, with 10 bases between. Germline V gene sequence: CDR1 SGHRS, CDR2 YFSETQ. The CDR3 region is CASRNSPQETQYF. In nucleotides, the CDR3 is TGCGCCAGCAGAAATAGCCCACAAGAGACCCAGTACTTC.

The rearrangement joins TRBV2 to TRBJ1-2; D possibly corresponds to TRBD1 (6 bases). The germline gives CDR1 SNHLY, CDR2 FYNNEI. The length of the CDR3 is 12 residues. V was pared by 5 bases and J by 4 bases, with 8 bases between. The chain's CDR3 is CASSSDSYGYTF. The CDR3 DNA reads as TGTGCCAGCAGTTCGGACAGCTATGGCTACACCTTC.